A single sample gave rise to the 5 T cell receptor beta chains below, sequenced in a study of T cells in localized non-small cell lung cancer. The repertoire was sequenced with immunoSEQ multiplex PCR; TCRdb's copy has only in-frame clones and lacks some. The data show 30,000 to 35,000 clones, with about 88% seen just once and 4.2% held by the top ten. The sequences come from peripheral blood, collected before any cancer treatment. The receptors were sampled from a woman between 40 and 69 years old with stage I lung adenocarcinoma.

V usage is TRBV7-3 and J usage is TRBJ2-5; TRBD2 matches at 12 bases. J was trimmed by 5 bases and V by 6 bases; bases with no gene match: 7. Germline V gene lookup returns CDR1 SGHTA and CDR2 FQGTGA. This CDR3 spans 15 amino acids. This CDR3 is CASSFYGTSGETQYF. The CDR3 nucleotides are TGTGCCAGCAGTTTCTACGGGACTAGCGGGGAGACCCAGTACTTC.

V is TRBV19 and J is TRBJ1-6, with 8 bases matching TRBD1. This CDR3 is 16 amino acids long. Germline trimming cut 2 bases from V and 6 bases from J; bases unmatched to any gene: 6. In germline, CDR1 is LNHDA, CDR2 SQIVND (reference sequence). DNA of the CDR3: TGTGCCAGTAGTATAACGGCGACAGGGGTTAATTCACCCCTCCACTTT. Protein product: CASSITATGVNSPLHF.

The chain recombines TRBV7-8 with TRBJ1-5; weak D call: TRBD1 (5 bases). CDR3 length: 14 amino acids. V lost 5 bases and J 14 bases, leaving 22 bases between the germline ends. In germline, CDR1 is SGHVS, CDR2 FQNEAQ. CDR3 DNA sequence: TGTGCCAGCAGCCTCAACCCCCGGGACGGCTCAAAGCATTTT. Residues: CASSLNPRDGSKHF.

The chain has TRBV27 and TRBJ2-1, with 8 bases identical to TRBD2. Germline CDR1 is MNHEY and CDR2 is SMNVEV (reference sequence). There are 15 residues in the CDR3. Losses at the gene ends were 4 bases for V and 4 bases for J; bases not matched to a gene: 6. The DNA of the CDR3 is TGTGCCAGCAGTTCGGGACTAGGGGAGTACAATGAGCAGTTCTTC. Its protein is CASSSGLGEYNEQFF.

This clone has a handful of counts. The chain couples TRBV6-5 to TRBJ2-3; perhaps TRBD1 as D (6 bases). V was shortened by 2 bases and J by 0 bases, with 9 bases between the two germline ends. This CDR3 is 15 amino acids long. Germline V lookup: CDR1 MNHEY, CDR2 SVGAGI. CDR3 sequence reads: CASSYEGDSTDTQYF. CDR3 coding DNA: TGTGCCAGCAGTTACGAGGGGGATAGCACAGATACGCAGTATTTT.